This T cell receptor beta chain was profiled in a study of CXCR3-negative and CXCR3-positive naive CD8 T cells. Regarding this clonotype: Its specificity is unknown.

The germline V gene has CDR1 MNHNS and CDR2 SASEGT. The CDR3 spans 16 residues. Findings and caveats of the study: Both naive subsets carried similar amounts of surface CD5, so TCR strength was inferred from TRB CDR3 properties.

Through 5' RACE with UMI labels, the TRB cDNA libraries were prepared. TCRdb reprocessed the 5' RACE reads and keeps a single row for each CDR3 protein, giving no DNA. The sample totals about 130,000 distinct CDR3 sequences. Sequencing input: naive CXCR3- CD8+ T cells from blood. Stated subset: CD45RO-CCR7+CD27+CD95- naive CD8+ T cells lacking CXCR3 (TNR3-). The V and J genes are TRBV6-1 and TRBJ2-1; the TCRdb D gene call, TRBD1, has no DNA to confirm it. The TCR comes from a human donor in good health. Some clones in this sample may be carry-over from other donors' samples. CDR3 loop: CASYRGRGESYNEQFF.